Listed below are T cell receptor beta chains from one sample, sequenced in a study of T cell clonotyping in hematopoietic cell transplantation. Clones were sequenced by immunoSEQ multiplex PCR, and TCRdb holds only the in-frame ones, with some missing. The table has about 16,000 clones, nearly 95% seen once; the top ten hold about 5.4%. The source material was peripheral blood mononuclear cells. The receptors come from a middle-aged man in good health. Some clones in this sample may be carry-over from other donors' samples. CDR3s include the opening cysteine and the closing phenylalanine or tryptophan. The order of the fields is V gene, J gene, clone size, D gene, CDR3 length, CDR3 DNA, CDR3 protein. A D gene is named only where the DNA matches it firmly. Only part of the rows carry a size: once, few, many, or a class if the clone is expanded.

V gene: TRBV7-9
J gene: TRBJ1-1
clone size: NA
D gene: NA
CDR3 length: 15
CDR3 DNA: TGTGCCAGCAGCTCCCCGAAGGGCTCGAACACTGAAGCTTTCTTT
CDR3 protein: CASSSPKGSNTEAFF

V gene: TRBV9
J gene: TRBJ2-1
clone size: NA
D gene: TRBD2
CDR3 length: 21
CDR3 DNA: TGTGCCAGCAGCGTAGAATCGGCCTCGAGGAAGCGGGGGACCTACTACAATGAGCAGTTCTTC
CDR3 protein: CASSVESASRKRGTYYNEQFF

V gene: TRBV12-2
J gene: TRBJ2-1
clone size: few
D gene: NA
CDR3 length: 13
CDR3 DNA: TGTGCAGCTTCGGCGGGAGTCTACAATGAGCAGTTCTTC
CDR3 protein: CAASAGVYNEQFF

V gene: TRBV11-3
J gene: TRBJ1-4
clone size: NA
D gene: NA
CDR3 length: 14
CDR3 DNA: TGTGCCAGCAGCTCCCGGGGAGGGGGAGAAAAACTGTTTTTT
CDR3 protein: CASSSRGGGEKLFF

V gene: TRBV30
J gene: TRBJ1-5
clone size: NA
D gene: NA
CDR3 length: 13
CDR3 DNA: TGTGCCTGGACCCCGGACGCCAATCAGCCCCAGCATTTT
CDR3 protein: CAWTPDANQPQHF

V gene: TRBV7-3
J gene: TRBJ2-1
clone size: NA
D gene: NA
CDR3 length: 12
CDR3 DNA: TGTGCCAGCAGCCCCCGACTGGGAGAGCAGTTCTTC
CDR3 protein: CASSPRLGEQFF

V gene: TRBV6-5
J gene: TRBJ1-4
clone size: NA
D gene: NA
CDR3 length: 15
CDR3 DNA: TGTGCCAGCAGTATGGAGGGCGCAACTAATGAAAAACTGTTTTTT
CDR3 protein: CASSMEGATNEKLFF

V gene: TRBV5-6
J gene: TRBJ2-5
clone size: NA
D gene: TRBD1
CDR3 length: 13
CDR3 DNA: TGTGCCAGCTCTAAGGGGGCAGGAGAGACCCAGTACTTC
CDR3 protein: CASSKGAGETQYF

V gene: TRBV4-2
J gene: TRBJ2-5
clone size: NA
D gene: NA
CDR3 length: 15
CDR3 DNA: TGTGCCAGCAGCCAAGACGCGGCGGAGTTGGAGACCCAGTACTTC
CDR3 protein: CASSQDAAELETQYF

V gene: TRBV30
J gene: TRBJ2-7
clone size: NA
D gene: TRBD2
CDR3 length: 13
CDR3 DNA: TGTGCCTGGAGTGACGGGAGGGTTAACGAGCAGTACTTC
CDR3 protein: CAWSDGRVNEQYF

V gene: TRBV6-1
J gene: TRBJ1-5
clone size: NA
D gene: NA
CDR3 length: 16
CDR3 DNA: TGTGCCAGCAGTGAAATCAGGGGTGTTGTCGGTCAGCCCCAGCATTTT
CDR3 protein: CASSEIRGVVGQPQHF

V gene: TRBV19
J gene: TRBJ1-2
clone size: NA
D gene: NA
CDR3 length: 14
CDR3 DNA: TGTGCCAGTAGCCTTAACGGGACACCTTATGGCTACACCTTC
CDR3 protein: CASSLNGTPYGYTF

V gene: TRBV29-1
J gene: TRBJ1-2
clone size: NA
D gene: TRBD1
CDR3 length: 13
CDR3 DNA: TGCAGCGTTCTCACCGGGACAGGGTATGGCTACACCTTC
CDR3 protein: CSVLTGTGYGYTF

V gene: TRBV27
J gene: TRBJ2-7
clone size: NA
D gene: NA
CDR3 length: 14
CDR3 DNA: TGTGCCAGCAGTTCATTAGTAGGGACGGCCGAGCAGTACTTC
CDR3 protein: CASSSLVGTAEQYF

V gene: TRBV5-6
J gene: TRBJ2-2
clone size: NA
D gene: NA
CDR3 length: 15
CDR3 DNA: TGTGCCAGCAGCGGAGCGGGTAAGGGCACCGGGGAGCTGTTTTTT
CDR3 protein: CASSGAGKGTGELFF

V gene: TRBV15
J gene: TRBJ1-5
clone size: NA
D gene: TRBD1
CDR3 length: 15
CDR3 DNA: TGTGCCACCAGCCAGAGTGGGACAGCAAATCAGCCCCAGCATTTT
CDR3 protein: CATSQSGTANQPQHF

V gene: TRBV5-6
J gene: TRBJ2-2
clone size: NA
D gene: NA
CDR3 length: 19
CDR3 DNA: TGTGCCAGCAGCTTGGAAGTTGGAGATGGGTCGGTTTACACCGGGGAGCTGTTTTTT
CDR3 protein: CASSLEVGDGSVYTGELFF

V gene: TRBV27
J gene: TRBJ2-1
clone size: once
D gene: NA
CDR3 length: 15
CDR3 DNA: TGTGCCAGCAGTTTAAAGAACTCAGGGGCACATGAGCAGTTCTTC
CDR3 protein: CASSLKNSGAHEQFF

V gene: TRBV11-1
J gene: TRBJ2-7
clone size: NA
D gene: TRBD2
CDR3 length: 15
CDR3 DNA: TGTGCCAGCAGCCCGACTAGCGGGAGTTCCTACGAGCAGTACTTC
CDR3 protein: CASSPTSGSSYEQYF

V gene: TRBV5-1
J gene: TRBJ2-1
clone size: few
D gene: TRBD1
CDR3 length: 15
CDR3 DNA: TGCGCCAGCAGGCCGACAGGGGGTTTGGACAATGAGCAGTTCTTC
CDR3 protein: CASRPTGGLDNEQFF

V gene: TRBV6-6
J gene: TRBJ2-7
clone size: NA
D gene: NA
CDR3 length: 14
CDR3 DNA: TGTGCCAGCAGTTTTAAGCGGGACAGCTACGAGCAGTACTTC
CDR3 protein: CASSFKRDSYEQYF

V gene: TRBV30
J gene: TRBJ1-1
clone size: NA
D gene: TRBD1
CDR3 length: 13
CDR3 DNA: TGTGCCTGGAGTGTGACAGGGGGGAGTGAAGCTTTCTTT
CDR3 protein: CAWSVTGGSEAFF

V gene: TRBV7-8
J gene: TRBJ2-6
clone size: NA
D gene: NA
CDR3 length: 17
CDR3 DNA: TGTGCCAGCAGCGGACGGGGAAGGGACTCTGGGGCCAACGTCCTGACTTTC
CDR3 protein: CASSGRGRDSGANVLTF

V gene: TRBV6-6
J gene: TRBJ1-4
clone size: NA
D gene: NA
CDR3 length: 16
CDR3 DNA: TGTGCCAGCAGTTATCTCGGCGGGTCGACTAATGAAAAACTGTTTTTT
CDR3 protein: CASSYLGGSTNEKLFF

V gene: TRBV7-6
J gene: TRBJ2-3
clone size: once
D gene: NA
CDR3 length: 17
CDR3 DNA: TGTGCCAGCAGCTTAGAGGGAGCGGGCTTTAGCACAGATACGCAGTATTTT
CDR3 protein: CASSLEGAGFSTDTQYF

V gene: TRBV19
J gene: TRBJ1-6
clone size: NA
D gene: NA
CDR3 length: 15
CDR3 DNA: TGTGCCAGTACCCAGACGCCTCCCTATAATTCACCCCTCCACTTT
CDR3 protein: CASTQTPPYNSPLHF

V gene: TRBV25-1
J gene: TRBJ2-7
clone size: NA
D gene: NA
CDR3 length: 14
CDR3 DNA: TGTGCCAGCAGTGACCCCCGACAGCTCTACGAGCAGTACTTC
CDR3 protein: CASSDPRQLYEQYF

V gene: TRBV7-2
J gene: TRBJ2-4
clone size: NA
D gene: NA
CDR3 length: 13
CDR3 DNA: TGTGCCAGCAGCCGCGAGACCTCTAACATTCAGTACTTC
CDR3 protein: CASSRETSNIQYF

V gene: TRBV5-1
J gene: TRBJ1-2
clone size: NA
D gene: NA
CDR3 length: 14
CDR3 DNA: TGCGCCAGCAGCCCTGGGACCGCCGACTATGGCTACACCTTC
CDR3 protein: CASSPGTADYGYTF

V gene: TRBV29-1
J gene: TRBJ2-3
clone size: few
D gene: NA
CDR3 length: 13
CDR3 DNA: TGCAGCGTTGAGCTACTAGGGGGAGATACGCAGTATTTT
CDR3 protein: CSVELLGGDTQYF

V gene: TRBV7-9
J gene: TRBJ2-7
clone size: NA
D gene: TRBD2
CDR3 length: 14
CDR3 DNA: TGTGCCAGCAGCCAGGGACTAGCGCCGTACGAGCAGTACTTC
CDR3 protein: CASSQGLAPYEQYF